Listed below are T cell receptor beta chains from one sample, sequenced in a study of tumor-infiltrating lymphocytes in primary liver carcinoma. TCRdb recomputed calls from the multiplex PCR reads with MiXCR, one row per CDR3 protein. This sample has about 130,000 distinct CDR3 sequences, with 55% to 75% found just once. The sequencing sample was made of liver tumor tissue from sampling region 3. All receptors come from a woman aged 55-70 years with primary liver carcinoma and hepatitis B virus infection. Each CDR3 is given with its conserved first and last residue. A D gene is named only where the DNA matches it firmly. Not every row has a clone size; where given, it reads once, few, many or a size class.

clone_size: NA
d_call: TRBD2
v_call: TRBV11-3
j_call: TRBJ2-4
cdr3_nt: TGTGCAAGCAGCTTAACTAGCGGGACAAACGTTCAGTACTTC
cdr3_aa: CASSLTSGTNVQYF

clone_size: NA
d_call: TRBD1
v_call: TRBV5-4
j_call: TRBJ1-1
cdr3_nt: TGTGCCAGCAGCATGGACAGGAAGAGGACCGAAGCTTTCTTT
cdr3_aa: CASSMDRKRTEAFF

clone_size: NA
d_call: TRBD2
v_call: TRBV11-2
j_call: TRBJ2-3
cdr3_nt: TGTGCCAGCAGGCAGGGACTAAACACAGATACTCAGTATTTT
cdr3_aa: CASRQGLNTDTQYF

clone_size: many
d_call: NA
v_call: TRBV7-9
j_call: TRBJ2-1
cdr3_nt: TGTGCCAGCACCCCGTCGGTAGAGAATGAGCAGTTCTTC
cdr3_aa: CASTPSVENEQFF

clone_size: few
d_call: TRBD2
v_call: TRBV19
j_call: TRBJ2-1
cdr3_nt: TGTGCCAGTAGTTCTCTAGCGGGAGAATACAATGAGCAGTTCTTC
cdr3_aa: CASSSLAGEYNEQFF

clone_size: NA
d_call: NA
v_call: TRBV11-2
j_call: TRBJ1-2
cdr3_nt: NA
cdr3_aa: CASTRAWGGGSGYSF

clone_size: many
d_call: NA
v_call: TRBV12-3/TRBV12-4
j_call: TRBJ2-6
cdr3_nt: TGTGCCAGCAGTCAAGGAGTCTCTGGGGCCAACGTCCTGACTTTC
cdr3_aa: CASSQGVSGANVLTF

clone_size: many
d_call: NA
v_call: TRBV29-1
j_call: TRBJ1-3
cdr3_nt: TGCAGCGTATGGGACCACTCTGGAAACACCATATATTTT
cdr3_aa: CSVWDHSGNTIYF

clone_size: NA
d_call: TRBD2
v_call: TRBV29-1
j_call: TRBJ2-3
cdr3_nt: TGCAGCGCTAGCGGCCTGGGAGGTATGCAGTATTTT
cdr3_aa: CSASGLGGMQYF

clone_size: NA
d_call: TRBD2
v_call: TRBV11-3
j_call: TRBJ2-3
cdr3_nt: TGTGCCAACAGCTTAGAAGCGGGAGGACTAGATACGCAGTATTTT
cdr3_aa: CANSLEAGGLDTQYF

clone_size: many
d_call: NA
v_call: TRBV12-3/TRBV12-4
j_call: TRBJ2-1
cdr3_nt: TGTGCCAGCAGTTTATTTCGTGGCGAAACCTCCTACAATGAGCAGTTCTTC
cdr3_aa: CASSLFRGETSYNEQFF

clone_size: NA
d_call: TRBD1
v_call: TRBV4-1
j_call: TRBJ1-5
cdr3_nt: TGCGCCAACAACCAGGTGGACAGGGCGGATCAGCCCCAGCATTTT
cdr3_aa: CANNQVDRADQPQHF

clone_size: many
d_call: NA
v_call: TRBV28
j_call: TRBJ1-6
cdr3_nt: TGTGCCAGCAGTAGGGGTTCACCCCTCCACTTT
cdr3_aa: CASSRGSPLHF

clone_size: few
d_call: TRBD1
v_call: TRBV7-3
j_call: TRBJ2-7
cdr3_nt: TGTGCCAGCAGCTTAATGGGTCCCGGGACAGGGACCTACGAGCAGTACTTC
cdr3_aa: CASSLMGPGTGTYEQYF

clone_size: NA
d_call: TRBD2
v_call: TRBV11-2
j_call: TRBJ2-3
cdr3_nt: TGTGCCATCAGCTCAGGACTAGCGGGAGGCCGGTATTTT
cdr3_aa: CAISSGLAGGRYF

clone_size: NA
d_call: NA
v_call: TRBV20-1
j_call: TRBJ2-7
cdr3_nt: TGCAGTGCTAGAGATAGCGAGAGGCCACTCTACGAGCAGTACTTC
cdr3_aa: CSARDSERPLYEQYF

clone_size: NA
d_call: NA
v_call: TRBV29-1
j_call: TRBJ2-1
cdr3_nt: TGCAGCCTCACACTGGCGGAGGGGAGATACAATGAGGAGTTCTTC
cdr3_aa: CSLTLAEGRYNEEFF

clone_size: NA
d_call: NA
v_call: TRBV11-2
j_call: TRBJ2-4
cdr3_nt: TGTGCCAGCAGCATAGATGGTTGGGGGCGCGACATCAAGTACTTC
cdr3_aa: CASSIDGWGRDIKYF

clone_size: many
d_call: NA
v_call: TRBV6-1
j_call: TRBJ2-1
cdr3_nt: TGTGCCAGCAGATTTGGGGGCAACAATGAGCAGTTCTTC
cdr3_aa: CASRFGGNNEQFF

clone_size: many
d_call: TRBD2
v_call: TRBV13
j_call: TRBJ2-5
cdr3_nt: TGTGCCAGCAGCTTAGGACTAGCGGGAGAGACCCAGTACTTC
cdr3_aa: CASSLGLAGETQYF

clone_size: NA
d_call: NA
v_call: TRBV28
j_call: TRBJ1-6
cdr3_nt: TGTGCCAGTGCGGGTTCGAATTCACCCCTCCACTTT
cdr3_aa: CASAGSNSPLHF

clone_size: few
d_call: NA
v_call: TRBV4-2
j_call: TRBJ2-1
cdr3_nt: TGTGTCAGCAGCCAAGATATGGTTGGGGGGGGCGATGAGCAGTTCTTC
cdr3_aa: CVSSQDMVGGGDEQFF

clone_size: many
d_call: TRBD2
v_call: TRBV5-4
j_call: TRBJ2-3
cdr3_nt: TGTGCCAGCACCTCCCGCCTAGCGGGATACACAGATACGCAGTATTTT
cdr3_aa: CASTSRLAGYTDTQYF

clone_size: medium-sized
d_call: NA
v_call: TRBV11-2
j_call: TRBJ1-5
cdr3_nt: TGTGCCAGCAGCGGTATGAACAATCAGCCCCAGCATTTT
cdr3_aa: CASSGMNNQPQHF

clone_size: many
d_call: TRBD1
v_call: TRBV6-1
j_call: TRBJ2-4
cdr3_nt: TGTGCCAGCACTGAGGGGACAGGGGGCTGGAGGGACATTCAGTACTTC
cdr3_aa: CASTEGTGGWRDIQYF

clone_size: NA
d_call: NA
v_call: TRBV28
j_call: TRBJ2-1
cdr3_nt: TGTGCCAGCAGTCCCCGGGGCCTCAATGAGCAGTTCTTC
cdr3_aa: CASSPRGLNEQFF

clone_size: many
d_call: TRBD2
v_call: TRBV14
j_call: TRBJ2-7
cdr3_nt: TGTGCCAGCAGCAAGGACGCTAGCGGGACTAACTCATACGAGCAGTACTTC
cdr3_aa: CASSKDASGTNSYEQYF

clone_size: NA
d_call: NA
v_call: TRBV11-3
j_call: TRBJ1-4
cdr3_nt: TGCGCCAGCAGTTCAGACATGGGGGCTAACGAAATACTGTTTTTT
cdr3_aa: CASSSDMGANEILFF

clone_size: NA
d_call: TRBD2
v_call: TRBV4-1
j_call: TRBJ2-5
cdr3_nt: TGTGCCAGCAGCCTGGGTACTAGCGGGAGAGGAGAGGCCCAGTACTTC
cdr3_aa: CASSLGTSGRGEAQYF

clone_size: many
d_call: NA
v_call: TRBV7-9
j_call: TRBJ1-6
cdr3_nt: TGTGCCAGCAGGCCCGACGGTCCGTATTCACCCCTCCACTTT
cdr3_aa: CASRPDGPYSPLHF

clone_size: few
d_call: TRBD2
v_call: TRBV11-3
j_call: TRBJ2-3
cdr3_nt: TGTGCCAACAGCCGAACTAGCGGGACGACTGACGCGCAGTATTTT
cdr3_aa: CANSRTSGTTDAQYF

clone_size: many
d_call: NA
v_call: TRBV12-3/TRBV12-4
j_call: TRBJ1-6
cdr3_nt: TGTGCCAGCAGTTTCTACCGGTCCAATTCACCCCTCCACTTT
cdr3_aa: CASSFYRSNSPLHF

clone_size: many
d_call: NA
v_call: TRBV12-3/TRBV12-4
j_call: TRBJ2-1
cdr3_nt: TGTGCCAGCAGCAAGGATCGGATTACACAGTTCTTC
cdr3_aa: CASSKDRITQFF

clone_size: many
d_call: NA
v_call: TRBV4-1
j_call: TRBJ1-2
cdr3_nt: TGCGCCAGCAGCCAACAGAGGGGACCTAACTATGGCTACACCTTC
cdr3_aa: CASSQQRGPNYGYTF